The clone carrying this T cell receptor beta chain was recorded at least ten times. Its specificity is unknown. The V segment lost 3 bases and the J segment 0 bases; nucleotides outside the gene matches: 11. This CDR3 is built from 18 residues. In germline, CDR1 is DFQATT, CDR2 SNEGSKA (reference sequence). The data belong to a study of response to subunit inactivated influenza vaccine. Findings and caveats of the study: After each seasonal influenza vaccination, few new T cells are recruited, the authors suggested.

TCRdb used MiXCR to reprocess the RT-PCR reads, holding one entry per CDR3 protein. The repertoire holds about half a million distinct CDR3 sequences, with approximately 7.7% as singletons. The gene calls are TRBV20-1 and TRBJ2-6; TRBD2 agrees at 7 bases. The sequenced sample was PBMCs from blood, obtained about 24 months after vaccination. This TCR came from a man aged 50-75 years who received an inactivated influenza vaccine. CDR3 amino acids: CSARPAGLPFSGANVLTF. The CDR3 nucleotides are TGCAGTGCTAGGCCCGCGGGACTACCATTCTCTGGGGCCAACGTCCTGACTTTC.